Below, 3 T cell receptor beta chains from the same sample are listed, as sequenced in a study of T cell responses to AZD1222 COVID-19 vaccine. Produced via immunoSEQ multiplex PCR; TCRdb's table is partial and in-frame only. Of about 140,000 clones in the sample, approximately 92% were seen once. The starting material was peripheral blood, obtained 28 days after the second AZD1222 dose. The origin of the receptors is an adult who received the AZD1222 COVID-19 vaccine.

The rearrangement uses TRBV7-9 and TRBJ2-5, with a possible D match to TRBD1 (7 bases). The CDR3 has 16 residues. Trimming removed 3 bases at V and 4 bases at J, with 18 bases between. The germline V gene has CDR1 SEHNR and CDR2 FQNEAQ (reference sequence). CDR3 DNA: TGTGCCAGCAGCTTTCCCGGCAGGGGGGCCCTAGAGACCCAGTACTTC. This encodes CASSFPGRGALETQYF.

The CDR3 is CASSQAWGPDRYEQYF. The CDR3 bases are TGTGCCAGCAGCCAAGCATGGGGACCAGACCGCTACGAGCAGTACTTC. V is TRBV4-2 and J is TRBJ2-7; D is perhaps TRBD1 or TRBD2 (5 bases each). V was trimmed by 1 base and J by 3 bases, leaving 16 bases between them. The CDR3 contains 16 residues. Germline V gives CDR1 LGHNA, CDR2 YNFKEQ.

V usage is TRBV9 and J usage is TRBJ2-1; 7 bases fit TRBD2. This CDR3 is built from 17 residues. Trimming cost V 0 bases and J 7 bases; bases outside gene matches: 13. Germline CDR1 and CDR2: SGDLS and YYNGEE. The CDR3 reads CASSVGGVAGEENEQFF. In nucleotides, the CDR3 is TGTGCCAGCAGCGTAGGCGGGGTTGCGGGAGAGGAGAATGAGCAGTTCTTC. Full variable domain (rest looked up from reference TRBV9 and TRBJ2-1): DSGVTQTPKHLITATGQRVTLRCSPRSGDLSVYWYQQSLDQGLQFLIQYYNGEERAKGNILERFSAQQFPDLHSELNLSSLELGDSALYFCASSVGGVAGEENEQFFGPGTRLTVL.